These 32 T cell receptor beta chains were sequenced from one sample in a study of blood T cell repertoires in COVID-19. The protocol was immunoSEQ multiplex PCR, while the TCRdb copy is restricted to in-frame clones and leaves out a portion. The sample records 150,000 to 200,000 clones, about four fifths being singletons. Sequencing input: peripheral blood. All receptors derive from a woman aged 40 to 55 with COVID-19, enrolled during active disease.

A word on this clone: The sample holds other DNA sequences that translate to the same CDR3. J is TRBJ2-3 and V is TRBV5-1; TRBD2 matches 7 bases. Germline loops: CDR1 SGHRS, CDR2 YFSETQ. This CDR3 contains 15 residues. Trimming cost V 4 bases and J 0 bases; bases outside gene matches: 5. The CDR3 DNA follows: TGCGCCAGCAGCATTAGCGGGTCTAGCACAGATACGCAGTATTTT. Encoded protein: CASSISGSSTDTQYF. The complete variable domain, with remaining parts taken from reference TRBV5-1 and TRBJ2-3, reads KAGVTQTPRYLIKTRGQQVTLSCSPISGHRSVSWYQQTPGQGLQFLFEYFSETQRNKGNFPGRFSGRQFSNSRSEMNVSTLELGDSALYLCASSISGSSTDTQYFGPGTRLTVL.

The chain combines TRBV19 with TRBJ1-2; 9 bases are a match to TRBD1. The CDR3 contains 15 residues. V shed 6 bases and J 8 bases; nucleotides not matched to a gene: 13. Germline CDR1 LNHDA, CDR2 SQIVND (reference sequence). CDR3 DNA: TGTGCCAGTAGGCCGACCGGGACAGGGCAAGAGGGCTACACCTTC. Its protein is CASRPTGTGQEGYTF. The full variable domain, completed using reference TRBV19 and TRBJ1-2, is DGGITQSPKYLFRKEGQNVTLSCEQNLNHDAMYWYRQDPGQGLRLIYYSQIVNDFQKGDIAEGYSVSREKKESFPLTVTSAQKNPTAFYLCASRPTGTGQEGYTFGSGTRLTVV.

The chain has TRBV5-4 and TRBJ2-7; TRBD2 matches 7 bases. The germline gives CDR1 SGHNT, CDR2 YYREEE (reference sequence). V was clipped by 0 bases and J by 7 bases; unmatched bases: 10. The CDR3 length is 15 residues. The CDR3 DNA reads as TGTGCCAGCAGCTTGGGGTTAGGCGGGAGCGAAGAGCAGTACTTC. Translation gives CASSLGLGGSEEQYF.

This chain joins TRBV19 and TRBJ1-1; D gene uncertain. The CDR3 loop spans 14 amino acids. Looked up from germline, CDR1 is LNHDA and CDR2 is SQIVND (reference sequence). The ends were cut back, 4 bases at V and 1 base at J, with 10 bases in the middle. The CDR3 region is CASSTHQENTEAFF. CDR3 sequence (DNA): TGTGCCAGTAGTACCCATCAGGAGAACACTGAAGCTTTCTTT.

The V and J genes are TRBV18 and TRBJ2-2; TRBD2 matches at 9 bases. V shed 3 bases, J shed 6 bases, and the junction held 5 bases outside the gene matches. This CDR3 contains 15 residues. CDR1 and CDR2 (germline): KGHSH, LQKENI. As DNA, the CDR3 is TGTGCCAGCTCACCGCCTGCGGGAGGGGCCGGGGAGCTGTTTTTT. The encoded protein is CASSPPAGGAGELFF. Full variable domain (outside the CDR3, taken from reference TRBV18 and TRBJ2-2): NAGVMQNPRHLVRRRGQEARLRCSPMKGHSHVYWYRQLPEEGLKFMVYLQKENIIDESGMPKERFSAEFPKEGPSILRIQQVVRGDSAAYFCASSPPAGGAGELFFGEGSRLTVL.

The CDR3 reads CASRRTGTYEQYF. CDR3 coding DNA: TGTGCCAGCAGGAGGACAGGGACTTACGAGCAGTACTTC. The rearrangement joins TRBV27 to TRBJ2-7, with 8 positions matching TRBD1. V shed 6 bases and J 4 bases; nucleotides not matched to a gene: 5. The CDR3 has 13 residues. The germline gives CDR1 MNHEY, CDR2 SMNVEV (reference sequence).

V usage is TRBV2 and J usage is TRBJ2-1, with 11 bases lining up with TRBD2. J was trimmed by 7 bases and V by 4 bases; bases with no gene match: 0. Looked up from germline, CDR1 is SNHLY and CDR2 is FYNNEI. The CDR3 covers 13 residues. CDR3 sequence: CASSGTSGNEQFF. The CDR3 nucleotides are TGTGCCAGCAGTGGGACTAGCGGGAATGAGCAGTTCTTC.

The chain links TRBV15 to TRBJ1-1; TRBD1 agrees at 7 bases. CDR1 and CDR2 (germline): LNHNV, YYDKDF (reference sequence). Unmatched junction bases numbered 5, after V lost 3 bases and J lost 4 bases. This CDR3 comprises 14 residues. The CDR3 DNA reads as TGTGCCACCAGCAGGGCAGGGGGGTTCACTGAAGCTTTCTTT. It encodes CATSRAGGFTEAFF.

V gene TRBV7-9 combines with J gene TRBJ1-6, with TRBD1 identical over 7 bases. Germline V gene lookup returns CDR1 SEHNR and CDR2 FQNEAQ (reference sequence). CDR3 size: 14 residues. J lost 7 bases, V lost 4 bases, and 4 bases had no gene match. The CDR3 bases are TGTGCCAGCAGCTCGGGGACAGTAAATTCACCCCTCCACTTT. Encoded protein: CASSSGTVNSPLHF.

The rearrangement links TRBV18 to TRBJ2-3, with 11 bases lining up with TRBD1. Germline loops: CDR1 KGHSH, CDR2 LQKENI. CDR3 length: 16 amino acids. V lost 4 bases, J lost 4 bases, and 7 bases stayed unmatched. The CDR3 sequence is CASSLQDRGRPDTQYF. CDR3 sequence (DNA): TGTGCCAGCTCACTCCAGGACAGGGGGCGCCCAGATACGCAGTATTTT.

The genes are TRBV6-4 and TRBJ1-5, with unresolved D. Germline loops: CDR1 MRHNA, CDR2 SNTAGT. This CDR3 has 13 amino acids. Trimming cost V 4 bases and J 4 bases, with 8 bases left between them. This CDR3 reads CASSGELNQPQHF. DNA of the CDR3: TGTGCCAGCAGTGGAGAGCTTAATCAGCCCCAGCATTTT.

The genes are TRBV5-1 and TRBJ2-3, with D perhaps TRBD2 (6 bases). The CDR3 is 15 amino acids. Per the germline V gene, CDR1 is SGHRS and CDR2 is YFSETQ. V was clipped by 4 bases and J by 5 bases, with 17 bases between them. The CDR3 protein is CASSGGTPGVDTQYF. The DNA of the CDR3 is TGCGCCAGCAGCGGAGGGACCCCCGGGGTAGATACGCAGTATTTT.

This sequence joins TRBV5-6 and TRBJ2-1, with 7 bases matching TRBD1. Germline values: CDR1 SGHDT, CDR2 YYEEEE. The CDR3 consists of 15 residues. V shed 3 bases, J shed 0 bases, and the junction held 3 bases outside the gene matches. CDR3 in amino acids: CASSSTGVSYNEQFF. The CDR3 DNA is TGTGCCAGCAGCTCCACAGGGGTCTCCTACAATGAGCAGTTCTTC.

This chain joins TRBV5-1 and TRBJ2-7; no reliable D call. The CDR3 covers 13 residues. Trimming removed 2 bases from V and 3 bases from J, with 9 bases in between. In germline, CDR1 is SGHRS, CDR2 YFSETQ. The CDR3 nucleotides are TGCGCCAGCAGCTTTAATCGGGTCTACGAGCAGTACTTC. This encodes CASSFNRVYEQYF.

This clone has a handful of counts. The chain couples TRBV27 to TRBJ2-6; a possible D gene is TRBD1 (6 bases). CDR1 is MNHEY, CDR2 SMNVEV, per germline (reference sequence). The V and J ends lost 1 base and 0 bases respectively, with 19 bases between them. This CDR3 has 20 residues. The CDR3 region is CASSLFGSGTRDSGANVLTF. The CDR3 DNA reads as TGTGCCAGCAGTTTATTTGGCTCCGGGACAAGAGACTCTGGGGCCAACGTCCTGACTTTC.

The chain recombines TRBV2 with TRBJ1-5; possible D gene TRBD1, 6 bases. Germline V gene sequence: CDR1 SNHLY, CDR2 FYNNEI. The CDR3 has 12 residues. Trimming removed 7 bases at V and 15 bases at J, with 19 bases between. The DNA for the CDR3 is TGTGCCAGCACCTCCCTAAAGGGGGGGCCGCATTTT. It is translated as CASTSLKGGPHF.

The chain joins TRBV9 to TRBJ1-2; D may be TRBD1 (5 bases). V shed 3 bases and J shed 2 bases, with 17 bases lying between them. The CDR3 covers 16 residues. Germline lookup yields CDR1 SGDLS and CDR2 YYNGEE. CDR3 protein: CASSAGMGGVNYGYTF. CDR3 in DNA: TGTGCCAGCAGCGCCGGGATGGGAGGGGTGAACTATGGCTACACCTTC.

In its sample, this clone was seen many times. The chain employs TRBV27 and TRBJ2-3; D call uncertain. The CDR3 consists of 16 residues. V lost 5 bases to trimming and J lost 0 bases, with 15 bases between them. Germline V gene lookup returns CDR1 MNHEY and CDR2 SMNVEV (reference sequence). In DNA, the CDR3 is TGTGCCAGCAGTGCCCCTAAAGCCTCTAGCACAGATACGCAGTATTTT. Amino acids: CASSAPKASSTDTQYF.

This clone was recorded once. The chain carries TRBV6-1 and TRBJ1-1, with TRBD1 matching 8 bases. Looked up from germline, CDR1 is MNHNS and CDR2 is SASEGT. The CDR3 length is 12 residues. V lost 3 bases, J lost 8 bases, and 2 bases stayed unmatched. The CDR3 region has the DNA TGTGCCAGCAGTGATGACAGGGGAGAAGCTTTCTTT. The encoded protein is CASSDDRGEAFF.

This clone occurred once. The V gene is TRBV30, the J gene TRBJ2-2; TRBD1 matches 7 bases. V lost 7 bases to trimming and J lost 1 base; unmatched junction nucleotides: 3. Germline CDR1 GTSNPN, CDR2 SVGIG (reference sequence). The CDR3 loop spans 13 amino acids. The CDR3 reads CAFRTGNTGELFF. Here the CDR3 DNA reads TGTGCCTTCCGGACAGGGAACACCGGGGAGCTGTTTTTT. The full variable domain, completed using reference TRBV30 and TRBJ2-2, is SQTIHQWPATLVQPVGSPLSLECTVEGTSNPNLYWYRQAAGRGLQLLFYSVGIGQISSEVPQNLSASRPQDRQFILSSKKLLLSDSGFYLCAFRTGNTGELFFGEGSRLTVL.

The DNA of the CDR3 is TGTGCCAGCAGCTTAGCTTGGCGGGGGAGCACAGATACGCAGTATTTT. It encodes CASSLAWRGSTDTQYF. This chain joins TRBV11-2 and TRBJ2-3; TRBD2 agrees at 7 bases. V was clipped by 1 base and J by 0 bases; unmatched bases: 4. The germline V gene encodes CDR1 SGHAT and CDR2 FQNNGV. The CDR3 is made up of 16 amino acids.

This clone was counted a few times. The chain recombines TRBV7-3 with TRBJ1-2, with D maybe TRBD1 (5 bases). V was clipped by 1 base and J by 6 bases, with 12 bases between them. The CDR3 runs to 14 residues. Germline V gives CDR1 SGHTA, CDR2 FQGTGA. The CDR3 loop is CASSLIGGGDGYTF. CDR3 bases: TGTGCCAGCAGCTTAATCGGGGGAGGCGATGGCTACACCTTC.

This clone was observed a single time. This chain joins TRBV6-2 or TRBV6-3 and TRBJ1-4, with D possibly being TRBD1 (6 bases). Trimming took off 5 bases at V and 7 bases at J, with 14 bases between the two ends. The length of the CDR3 is 14 residues. In germline, CDR1 is MNHEY, CDR2 SVGEGT. CDR3 DNA sequence: TGTGCCAGCAGTAGCGGGGGCTTTGGTGAAAAACTGTTTTTT. Protein: CASSSGGFGEKLFF.

This clone was counted between two and nine times. The rearrangement joins TRBV7-2 to TRBJ1-6; D not certain. This CDR3 contains 15 residues. The germline V and J ends were trimmed by 5 bases and 5 bases, with 13 bases remaining between them. Germline V gene lookup returns CDR1 SGHTA and CDR2 FQGNSA. CDR3 DNA: TGTGCCAGCAGCGTAATTGGAGGCGATAATTCACCCCTCCACTTT. This gives the protein CASSVIGGDNSPLHF.

This chain links TRBV25-1 with TRBJ1-5, with D uncertain. The V and J ends lost 2 bases and 3 bases respectively, with 11 bases between them. Germline V CDR1 and CDR2: MGHDK, SYGVNS. This CDR3 has 15 residues. The CDR3 is CASSETGIDNQPQHF. CDR3 bases: TGTGCCAGCAGTGAAACGGGGATAGACAATCAGCCCCAGCATTTT.

This sequence joins TRBV6-2 or TRBV6-3 and TRBJ2-7; D not resolved. Trimming shortened V by 2 bases and J by 7 bases, and 6 bases separated the two germline ends. CDR1 MNHEY and CDR2 SVGEGT come from the germline V gene. The CDR3 contains 11 residues. This CDR3 reads CASSYGVEQYF. DNA of the CDR3: TGTGCCAGCAGTTACGGAGTAGAGCAGTACTTC.

This clone was recorded once. This rearrangement joins TRBV5-1 to TRBJ2-7; 7 bases are a match to TRBD1. The CDR3 extends over 13 amino acids. V shed 7 bases, J shed 5 bases, and the junction held 9 bases outside the gene matches. Germline values: CDR1 SGHRS, CDR2 YFSETQ. The CDR3 sequence: CASSPGDRDEQYF. The CDR3 bases are TGCGCCAGCTCACCCGGGGACAGAGACGAGCAGTACTTC.

V gene TRBV9 combines with J gene TRBJ2-2; D remains ambiguous. The CDR3 extends over 12 amino acids. The germline V and J ends were trimmed by 3 bases and 5 bases, with 5 bases remaining between them. Germline CDR1 and CDR2: SGDLS and YYNGEE. The CDR3 DNA sequence: TGTGCCAGCAGCGCCCAGACCGGGGAGCTGTTTTTT. Translating gives CASSAQTGELFF.

The genes are TRBV2 and TRBJ1-5; maybe TRBD1 (6 bases). The length of the CDR3 is 16 residues. The V gene's germline CDR1 is SNHLY and CDR2 FYNNEI. Trimming left V 1 base short and J 2 bases short, with 12 bases between. The CDR3 DNA sequence: TGTGCCAGCAGTGAAGGCAGGGGCGGCGGCAATCAGCCCCAGCATTTT. Translated, it gives CASSEGRGGGNQPQHF. The complete variable domain, with remaining parts taken from reference TRBV2 and TRBJ1-5, reads EPEVTQTPSHQVTQMGQEVILRCVPISNHLYFYWYRQILGQKVEFLVSFYNNEISEKSEIFDDQFSVERPDGSNFTLKIRSTKLEDSAMYFCASSEGRGGGNQPQHFGDGTRLSIL.

Only one count was recorded for this clone. This chain links TRBV6-5 with TRBJ1-2; a possible D gene is TRBD1 (6 bases). Per the germline V gene, CDR1 is MNHEY and CDR2 is SVGAGI. The V end was cut by 4 bases, the J end by 2 bases, with 14 bases between. The CDR3 runs to 15 residues. For the CDR3, the DNA is TGTGCCAGCAGTTCTCCCAAGCAGGGGAACTATGGCTACACCTTC. Its translation is CASSSPKQGNYGYTF.

The chain links TRBV6-5 to TRBJ2-7; 8 bases map to TRBD1. Germline V gene sequence: CDR1 MNHEY, CDR2 SVGAGI. Trimming at V came to 2 bases and at J to 3 bases, leaving 9 bases not matched to a gene. There are 16 residues in the CDR3. CDR3 nucleotide sequence: TGTGCCAGCAGTTACGGAACCGGACAGGGAGGCTACGAGCAGTACTTC. Encoded protein: CASSYGTGQGGYEQYF.

The V call is TRBV13, the J call TRBJ1-1; no clear D. The CDR3 has 14 residues. Germline loops: CDR1 PRHDT, CDR2 FYEKMQ (reference sequence). With 7 bases removed from V and 1 base from J, the gap between germline ends came to 13 bases. CDR3 region: CASIAVVRNTEAFF. CDR3 sequence (DNA): TGTGCCAGCATCGCGGTCGTGAGGAACACTGAAGCTTTCTTT.